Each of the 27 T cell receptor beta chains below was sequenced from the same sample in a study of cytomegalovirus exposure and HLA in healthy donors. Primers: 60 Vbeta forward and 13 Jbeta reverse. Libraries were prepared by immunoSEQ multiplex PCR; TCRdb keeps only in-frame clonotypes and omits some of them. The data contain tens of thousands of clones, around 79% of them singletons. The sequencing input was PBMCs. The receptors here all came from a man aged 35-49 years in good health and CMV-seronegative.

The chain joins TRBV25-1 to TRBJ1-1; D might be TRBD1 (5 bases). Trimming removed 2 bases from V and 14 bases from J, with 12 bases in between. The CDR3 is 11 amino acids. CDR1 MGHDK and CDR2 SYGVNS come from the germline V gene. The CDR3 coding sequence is TGTGCCAGCAGTGAACTAACAGGACTATTCTTT. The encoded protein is CASSELTGLFF.

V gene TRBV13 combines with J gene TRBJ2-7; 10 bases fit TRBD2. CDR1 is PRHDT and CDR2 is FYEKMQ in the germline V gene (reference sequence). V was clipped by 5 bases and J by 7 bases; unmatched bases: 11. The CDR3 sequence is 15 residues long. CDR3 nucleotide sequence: TGTGCCAGCAGCCAACTAGCGGGAAGCCCGTTAGAGCAGTACTTC. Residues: CASSQLAGSPLEQYF. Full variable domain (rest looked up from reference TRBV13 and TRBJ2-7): AAGVIQSPRHLIKEKRETATLKCYPIPRHDTVYWYQQGPGQDPQFLISFYEKMQSDKGSIPDRFSAQQFSDYHSELNMSSLELGDSALYFCASSQLAGSPLEQYFGPGTRLTVT.

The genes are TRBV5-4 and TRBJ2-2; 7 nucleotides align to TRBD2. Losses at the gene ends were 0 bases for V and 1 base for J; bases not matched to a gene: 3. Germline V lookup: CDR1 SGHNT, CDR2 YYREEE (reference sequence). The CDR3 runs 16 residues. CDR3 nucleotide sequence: TGTGCCAGCAGCTTGGAGGTAGCGGGGAACACCGGGGAGCTGTTTTTT. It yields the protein CASSLEVAGNTGELFF.

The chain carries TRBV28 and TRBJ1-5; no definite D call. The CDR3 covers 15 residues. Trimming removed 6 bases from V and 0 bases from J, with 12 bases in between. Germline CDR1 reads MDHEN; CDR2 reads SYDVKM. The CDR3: CASSLSGLSNQPQHF. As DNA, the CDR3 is TGTGCCAGCAGCCTGAGCGGGCTTAGCAATCAGCCCCAGCATTTT.

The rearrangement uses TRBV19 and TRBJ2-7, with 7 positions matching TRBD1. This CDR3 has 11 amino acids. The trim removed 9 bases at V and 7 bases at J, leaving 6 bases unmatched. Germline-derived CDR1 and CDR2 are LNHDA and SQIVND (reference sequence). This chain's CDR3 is CASVQGREQYF. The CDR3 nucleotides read TGTGCCAGCGTACAGGGGCGGGAGCAGTACTTC.

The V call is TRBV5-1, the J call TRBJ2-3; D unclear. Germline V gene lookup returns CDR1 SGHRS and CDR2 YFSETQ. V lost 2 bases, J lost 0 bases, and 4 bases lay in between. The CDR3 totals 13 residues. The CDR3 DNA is TGCGCCAGCAGCTTCCCTAGCACAGATACGCAGTATTTT. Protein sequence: CASSFPSTDTQYF.

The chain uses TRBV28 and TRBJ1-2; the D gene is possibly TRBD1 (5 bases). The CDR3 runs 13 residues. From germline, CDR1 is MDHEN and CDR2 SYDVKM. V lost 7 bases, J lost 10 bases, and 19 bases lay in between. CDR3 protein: CASNLGGSGVYTF. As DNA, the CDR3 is TGTGCCAGCAACCTGGGGGGTTCAGGTGTCTACACCTTC.

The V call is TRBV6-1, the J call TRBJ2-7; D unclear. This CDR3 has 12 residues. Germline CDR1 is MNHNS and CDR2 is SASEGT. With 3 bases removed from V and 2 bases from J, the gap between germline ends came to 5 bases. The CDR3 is CASSERTYEQYF. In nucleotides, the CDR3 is TGTGCCAGCAGTGAGAGGACCTACGAGCAGTACTTC.

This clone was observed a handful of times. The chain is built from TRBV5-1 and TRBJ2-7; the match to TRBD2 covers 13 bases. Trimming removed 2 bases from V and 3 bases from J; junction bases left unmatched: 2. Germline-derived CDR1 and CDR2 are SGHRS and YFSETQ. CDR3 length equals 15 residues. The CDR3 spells CASSLLAGGHYEQYF. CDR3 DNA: TGCGCCAGCAGCTTACTAGCGGGAGGGCACTACGAGCAGTACTTC.

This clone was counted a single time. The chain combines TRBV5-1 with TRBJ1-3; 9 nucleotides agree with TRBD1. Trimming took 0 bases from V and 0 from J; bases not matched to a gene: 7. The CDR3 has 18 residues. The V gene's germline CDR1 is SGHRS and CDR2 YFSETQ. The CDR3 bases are TGCGCCAGCAGCTTGGCCGGGACAGGGACCCACTCTGGAAACACCATATATTTT. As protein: CASSLAGTGTHSGNTIYF. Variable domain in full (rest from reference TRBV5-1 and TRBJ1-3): KAGVTQTPRYLIKTRGQQVTLSCSPISGHRSVSWYQQTPGQGLQFLFEYFSETQRNKGNFPGRFSGRQFSNSRSEMNVSTLELGDSALYLCASSLAGTGTHSGNTIYFGEGSWLTVV.

The CDR3 DNA reads TGTGCCAGCAGTGAAACACTATACAATGAGCAGTTCTTC. Protein product: CASSETLYNEQFF. This rearrangement joins TRBV6-1 to TRBJ2-1, with D unresolved. Trimming removed 2 bases from V and 4 bases from J, with 6 bases in between. Per the germline V gene, CDR1 is MNHNS and CDR2 is SASEGT. The CDR3 runs to 13 residues.

The CDR3 spells CASSPTGSNQPQHF. DNA of the CDR3: TGTGCCAGCAGCCCTACAGGGAGCAATCAGCCCCAGCATTTT. This chain links TRBV6-4 with TRBJ1-5; D is possibly TRBD1 (6 bases). The V gene lost 6 bases and the J gene lost 1 base, with 10 bases spanning the gap. The CDR3 runs 14 residues. Germline assignment: CDR1 MRHNA and CDR2 SNTAGT.

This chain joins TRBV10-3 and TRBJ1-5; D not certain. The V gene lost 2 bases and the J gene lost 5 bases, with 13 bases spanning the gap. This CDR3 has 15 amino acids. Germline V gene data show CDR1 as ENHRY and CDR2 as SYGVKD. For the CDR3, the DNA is TGTGCCATCAGTGAGATTGGAGGGCCAGATCAGCCCCAGCATTTT. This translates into CAISEIGGPDQPQHF.

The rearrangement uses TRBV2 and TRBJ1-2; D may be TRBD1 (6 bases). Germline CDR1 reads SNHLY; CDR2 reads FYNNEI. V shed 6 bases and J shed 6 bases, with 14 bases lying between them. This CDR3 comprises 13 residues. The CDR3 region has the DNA TGTGCCAGCAGCACACAGGGTTGGGATGGCTACACCTTC. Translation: CASSTQGWDGYTF.

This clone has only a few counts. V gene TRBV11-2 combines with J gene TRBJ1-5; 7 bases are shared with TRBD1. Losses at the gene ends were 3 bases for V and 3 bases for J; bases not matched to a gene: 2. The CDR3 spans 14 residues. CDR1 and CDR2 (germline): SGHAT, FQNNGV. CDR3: CASSLGQFNQPQHF. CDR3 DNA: TGTGCCAGCAGCTTGGGACAGTTCAATCAGCCCCAGCATTTT.

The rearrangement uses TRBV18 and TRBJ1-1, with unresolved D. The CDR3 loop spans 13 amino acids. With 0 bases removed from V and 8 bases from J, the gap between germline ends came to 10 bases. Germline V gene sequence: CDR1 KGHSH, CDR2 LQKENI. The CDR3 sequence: CASSPPGRGEAFF. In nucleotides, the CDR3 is TGTGCCAGCTCACCACCGGGGAGAGGAGAAGCTTTCTTT.

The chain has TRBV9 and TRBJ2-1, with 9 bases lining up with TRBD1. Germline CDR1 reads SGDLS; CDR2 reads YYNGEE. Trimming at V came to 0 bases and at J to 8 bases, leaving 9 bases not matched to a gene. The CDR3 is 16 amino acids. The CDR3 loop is CASSVVPGTGLHEQFF. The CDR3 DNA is TGTGCCAGCAGCGTAGTGCCCGGGACAGGGTTACATGAGCAGTTCTTC.

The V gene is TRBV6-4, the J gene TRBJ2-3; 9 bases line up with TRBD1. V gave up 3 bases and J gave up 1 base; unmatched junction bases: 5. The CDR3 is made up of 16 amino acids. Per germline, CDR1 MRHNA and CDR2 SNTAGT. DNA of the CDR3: TGTGCCAGCAGTGAGAAGACAGGGGGAGGCACAGATACGCAGTATTTT. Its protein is CASSEKTGGGTDTQYF.

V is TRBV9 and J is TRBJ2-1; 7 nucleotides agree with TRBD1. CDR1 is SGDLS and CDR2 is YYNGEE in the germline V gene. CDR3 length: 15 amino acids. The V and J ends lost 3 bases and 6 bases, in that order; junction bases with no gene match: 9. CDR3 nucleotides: TGTGCCAGCAGCGAAGGGACAGAGTTTTTCAATGAGCAGTTCTTC. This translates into CASSEGTEFFNEQFF.

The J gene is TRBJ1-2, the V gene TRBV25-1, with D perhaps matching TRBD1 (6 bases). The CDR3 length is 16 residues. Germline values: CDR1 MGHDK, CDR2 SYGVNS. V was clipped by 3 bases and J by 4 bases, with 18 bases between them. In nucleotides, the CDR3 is TGTGCCAGCAGTGATAAATCGGACAGAAAGGCCTATGGCTACACCTTC. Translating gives CASSDKSDRKAYGYTF.

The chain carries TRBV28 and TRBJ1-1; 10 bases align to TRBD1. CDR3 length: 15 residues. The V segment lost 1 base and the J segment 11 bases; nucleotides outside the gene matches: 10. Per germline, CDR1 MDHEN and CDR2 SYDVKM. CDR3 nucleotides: TGTGCCAGCAGTTTATACAAGGGACAGGGGTTTCAGGCTTTCTTT. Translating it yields CASSLYKGQGFQAFF.

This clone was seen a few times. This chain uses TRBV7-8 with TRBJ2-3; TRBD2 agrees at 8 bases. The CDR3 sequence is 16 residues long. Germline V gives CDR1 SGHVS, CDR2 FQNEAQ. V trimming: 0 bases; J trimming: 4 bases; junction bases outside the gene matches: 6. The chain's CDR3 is CASSLAPAGAADTQYF. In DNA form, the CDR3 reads TGTGCCAGCAGCTTAGCGCCAGCGGGAGCTGCAGATACGCAGTATTTT.

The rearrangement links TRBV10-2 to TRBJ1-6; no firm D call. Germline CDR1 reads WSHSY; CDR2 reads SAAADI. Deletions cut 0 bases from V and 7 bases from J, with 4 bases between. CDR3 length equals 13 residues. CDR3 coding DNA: TGCGCCAGCAGTGAGTCGGCCAATTCACCCCTCCACTTT. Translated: CASSESANSPLHF.

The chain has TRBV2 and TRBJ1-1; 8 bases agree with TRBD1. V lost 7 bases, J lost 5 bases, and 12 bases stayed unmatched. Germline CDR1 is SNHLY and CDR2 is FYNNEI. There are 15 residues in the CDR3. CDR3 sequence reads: CASIIDRGYGTEAFF. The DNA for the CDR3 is TGTGCCAGCATAATAGACAGGGGATACGGGACTGAAGCTTTCTTT.

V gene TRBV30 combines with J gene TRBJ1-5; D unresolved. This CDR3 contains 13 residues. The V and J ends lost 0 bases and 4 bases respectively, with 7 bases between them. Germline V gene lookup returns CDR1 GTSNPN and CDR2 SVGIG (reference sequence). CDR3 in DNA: TGTGCCTGGAGTGTCACAGCAAATCAGCCCCAGCATTTT. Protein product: CAWSVTANQPQHF. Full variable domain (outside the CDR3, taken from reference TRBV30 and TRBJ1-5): SQTIHQWPATLVQPVGSPLSLECTVEGTSNPNLYWYRQAAGRGLQLLFYSVGIGQISSEVPQNLSASRPQDRQFILSSKKLLLSDSGFYLCAWSVTANQPQHFGDGTRLSIL.

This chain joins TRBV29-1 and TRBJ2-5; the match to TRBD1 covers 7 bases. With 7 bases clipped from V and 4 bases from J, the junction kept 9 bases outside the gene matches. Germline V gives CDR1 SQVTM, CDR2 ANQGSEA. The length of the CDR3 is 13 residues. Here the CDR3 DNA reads TGCAGCGCCCTCCCGACAGGGTTAGAGACCCAGTACTTC. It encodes CSALPTGLETQYF.

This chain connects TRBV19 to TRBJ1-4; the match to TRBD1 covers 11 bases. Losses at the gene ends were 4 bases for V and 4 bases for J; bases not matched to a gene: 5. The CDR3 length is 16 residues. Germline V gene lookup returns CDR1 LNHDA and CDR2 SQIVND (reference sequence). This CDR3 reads CASSTGQGAINEKLFF. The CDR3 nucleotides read TGTGCCAGTAGTACCGGACAGGGGGCAATTAATGAAAAACTGTTTTTT.